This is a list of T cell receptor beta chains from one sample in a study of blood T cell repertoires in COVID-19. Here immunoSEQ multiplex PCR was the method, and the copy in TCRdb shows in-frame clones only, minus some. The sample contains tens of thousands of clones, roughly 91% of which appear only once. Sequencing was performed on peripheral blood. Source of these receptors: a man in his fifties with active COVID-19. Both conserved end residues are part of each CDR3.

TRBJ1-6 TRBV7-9 CASSLAQGQGYYNSPLHF
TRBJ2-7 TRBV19 CASSTLAAGVHEQYF
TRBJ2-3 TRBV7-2 CASRGVGGLADTQYF
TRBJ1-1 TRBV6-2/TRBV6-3 CASSYREGRGFMNTEAFF
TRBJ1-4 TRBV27 CASSLVQGARPEKLFF
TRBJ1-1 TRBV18 CASSSRGTEAFF
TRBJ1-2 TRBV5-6 CASSYRTGGRYPNYGYTF
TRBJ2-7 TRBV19 CASSTTDGQGDEQYF
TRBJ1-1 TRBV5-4 CASSFDRNTEAFF
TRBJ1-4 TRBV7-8 CASSLGQSGKLFF
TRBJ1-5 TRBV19 CASSIVRDRESYSNQPQHF
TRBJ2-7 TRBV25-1 CASSVPWDRGGGEQYF
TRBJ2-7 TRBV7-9 CASSHRTDPTYEQYF
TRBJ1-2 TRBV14 CASSLESNYGYTF
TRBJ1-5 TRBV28 CASIEGDTPPQHF
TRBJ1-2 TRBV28 CASSSSTGGVSYTF
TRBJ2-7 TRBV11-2 CASSLGLAGSYEQYF
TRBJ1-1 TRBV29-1 CSAILQGRAFF
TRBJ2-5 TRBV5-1 CASSLGQGIQETQYF
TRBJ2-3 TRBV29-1 CSVVRGAGTDTQYF
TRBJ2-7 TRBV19 CATGNRSPYEQYF
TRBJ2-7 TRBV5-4 CASSLVQGPTEQYF
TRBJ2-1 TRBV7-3 CASSRIHGTGTSTYNEQFF
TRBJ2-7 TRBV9 CASSVEGVSSYEQYF
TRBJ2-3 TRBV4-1 CASSQVGLAGRLLTDTQYF
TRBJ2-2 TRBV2 CASRPLGGQGAYGELFF
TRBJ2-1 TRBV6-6 CASSPWAGARGNEQFF
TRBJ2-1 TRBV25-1 CASRAGVHNEQFF
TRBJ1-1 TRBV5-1 CASSFQGRTEAFF
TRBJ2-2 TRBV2 CASSRSPTGELFF
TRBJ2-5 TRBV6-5 CASSYYGQGETQYF
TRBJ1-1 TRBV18 CASSQGANTEAFF
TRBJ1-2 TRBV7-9 CASSLSGTQTHYGYTF
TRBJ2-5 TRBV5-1 CASSSTSGEKTQYF
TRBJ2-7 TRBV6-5 CASSFLTGQGGHEQYF
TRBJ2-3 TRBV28 CASRKGLNTDTQYF
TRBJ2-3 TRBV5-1 CASSWEGDTQYF
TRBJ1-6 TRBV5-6 CASAGSYNSPLHF
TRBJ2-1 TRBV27 CASSTRQGARNEQFF
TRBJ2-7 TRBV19 CATPRDRKKKNSYEQYF
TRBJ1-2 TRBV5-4 CASTPGTGGAWGYTF
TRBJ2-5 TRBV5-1 CASSLSSGGETQYF
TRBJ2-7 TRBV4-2 CASSQDQGLTRGEQYF
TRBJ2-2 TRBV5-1 CASSSSSGRNTGELFF
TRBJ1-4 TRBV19 CASSMRPATNEKLFF
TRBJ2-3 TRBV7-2 CASSLKRGGTDTQYF
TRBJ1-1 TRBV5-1 CASSQGQTWGTEAFF
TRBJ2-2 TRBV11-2 CASSPGGGGTGELFF